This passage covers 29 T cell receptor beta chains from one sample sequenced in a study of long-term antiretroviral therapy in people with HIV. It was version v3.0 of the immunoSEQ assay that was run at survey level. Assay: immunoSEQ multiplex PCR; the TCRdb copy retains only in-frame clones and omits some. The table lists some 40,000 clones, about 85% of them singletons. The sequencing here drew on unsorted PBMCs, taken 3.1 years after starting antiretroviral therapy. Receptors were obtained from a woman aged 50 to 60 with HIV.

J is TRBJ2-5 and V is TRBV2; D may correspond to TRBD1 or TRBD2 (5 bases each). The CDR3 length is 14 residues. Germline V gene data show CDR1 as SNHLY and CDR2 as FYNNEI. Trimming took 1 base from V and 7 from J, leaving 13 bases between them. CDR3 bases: TGTGCCAGCAGTGAAGGGGATACGAGGGGGACCCAGTACTTC. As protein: CASSEGDTRGTQYF. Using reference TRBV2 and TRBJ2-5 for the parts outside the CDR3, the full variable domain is EPEVTQTPSHQVTQMGQEVILRCVPISNHLYFYWYRQILGQKVEFLVSFYNNEISEKSEIFDDQFSVERPDGSNFTLKIRSTKLEDSAMYFCASSEGDTRGTQYFGPGTRLLVL.

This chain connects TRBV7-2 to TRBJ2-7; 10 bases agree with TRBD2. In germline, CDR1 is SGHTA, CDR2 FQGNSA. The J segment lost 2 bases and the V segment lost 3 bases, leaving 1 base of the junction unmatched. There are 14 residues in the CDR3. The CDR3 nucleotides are TGTGCCAGCAGCTTCAGCGGGGGGGCCTACGAGCAGTACTTC. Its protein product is CASSFSGGAYEQYF.

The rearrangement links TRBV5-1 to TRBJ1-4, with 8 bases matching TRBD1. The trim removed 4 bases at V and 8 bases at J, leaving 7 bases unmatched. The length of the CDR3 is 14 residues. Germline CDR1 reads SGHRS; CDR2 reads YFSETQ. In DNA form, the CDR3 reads TGCGCCAGCAGCCCGACAGGGGCAGGGGAAAAACTGTTTTTT. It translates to CASSPTGAGEKLFF.

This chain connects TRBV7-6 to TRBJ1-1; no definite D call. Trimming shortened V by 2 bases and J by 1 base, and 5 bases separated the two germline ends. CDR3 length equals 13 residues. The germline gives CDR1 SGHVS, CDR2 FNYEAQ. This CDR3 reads CASSLQKNTEAFF. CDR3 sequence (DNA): TGTGCCAGCAGCTTACAGAAGAACACTGAAGCTTTCTTT.

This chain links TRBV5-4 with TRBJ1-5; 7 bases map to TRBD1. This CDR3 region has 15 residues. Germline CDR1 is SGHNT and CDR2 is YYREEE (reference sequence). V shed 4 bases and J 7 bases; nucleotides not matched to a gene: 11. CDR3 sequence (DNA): TGTGCCAGCAGCCTAATCCCGGACAGGAGCCAGCCCCAGCATTTT. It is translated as CASSLIPDRSQPQHF. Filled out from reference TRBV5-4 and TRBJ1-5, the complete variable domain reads ETGVTQSPTHLIKTRGQQVTLRCSSQSGHNTVSWYQQALGQGPQFIFQYYREEENGRGNFPPRFSGLQFPNYSSELNVNALELDDSALYLCASSLIPDRSQPQHFGDGTRLSIL.

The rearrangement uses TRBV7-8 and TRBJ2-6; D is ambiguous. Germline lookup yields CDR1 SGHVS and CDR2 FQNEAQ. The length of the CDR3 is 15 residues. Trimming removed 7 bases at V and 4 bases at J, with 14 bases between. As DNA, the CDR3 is TGTGCCAGCACCTCGGTTGGTGGGGGGGCCAACGTCCTGACTTTC. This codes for CASTSVGGGANVLTF.

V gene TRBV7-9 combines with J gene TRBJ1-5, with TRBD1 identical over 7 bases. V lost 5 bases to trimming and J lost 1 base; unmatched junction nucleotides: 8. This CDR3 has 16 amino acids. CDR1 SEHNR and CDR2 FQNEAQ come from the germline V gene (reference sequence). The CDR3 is CASSPAGGRSNQPQHF. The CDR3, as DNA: TGTGCCAGCAGCCCAGCAGGGGGGAGAAGCAATCAGCCCCAGCATTTT. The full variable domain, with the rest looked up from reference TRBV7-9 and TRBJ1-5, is DTGVSQNPRHKITKRGQNVTFRCDPISEHNRLYWYRQTLGQGPEFLTYFQNEAQLEKSRLLSDRFSAERPKGSFSTLEIQRTEQGDSAMYLCASSPAGGRSNQPQHFGDGTRLSIL.

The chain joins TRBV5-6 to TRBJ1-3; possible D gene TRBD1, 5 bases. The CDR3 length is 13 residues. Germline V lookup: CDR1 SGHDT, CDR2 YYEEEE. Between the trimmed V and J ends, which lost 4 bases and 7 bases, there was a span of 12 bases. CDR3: CASSPGTGNTIYF. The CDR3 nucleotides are TGTGCCAGCAGCCCCGGGACGGGGAACACCATATATTTT. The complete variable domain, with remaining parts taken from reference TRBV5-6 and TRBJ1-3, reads DAGVTQSPTHLIKTRGQQVTLRCSPKSGHDTVSWYQQALGQGPQFIFQYYEEEERQRGNFPDRFSGHQFPNYSSELNVNALLLGDSALYLCASSPGTGNTIYFGEGSWLTVV.

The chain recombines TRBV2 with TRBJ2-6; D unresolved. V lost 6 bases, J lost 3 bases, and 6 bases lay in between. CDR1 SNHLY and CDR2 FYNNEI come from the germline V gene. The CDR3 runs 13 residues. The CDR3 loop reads CASRDFGANVLTF. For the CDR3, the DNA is TGTGCCAGCAGGGATTTTGGGGCCAACGTCCTGACTTTC.

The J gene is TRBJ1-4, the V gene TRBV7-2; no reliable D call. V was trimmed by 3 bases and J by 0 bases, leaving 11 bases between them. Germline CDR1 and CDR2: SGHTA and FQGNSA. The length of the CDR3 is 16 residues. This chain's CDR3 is CASSLGTLTTNEKLFF. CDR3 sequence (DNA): TGTGCCAGCAGCTTGGGCACACTTACAACTAATGAAAAACTGTTTTTT.

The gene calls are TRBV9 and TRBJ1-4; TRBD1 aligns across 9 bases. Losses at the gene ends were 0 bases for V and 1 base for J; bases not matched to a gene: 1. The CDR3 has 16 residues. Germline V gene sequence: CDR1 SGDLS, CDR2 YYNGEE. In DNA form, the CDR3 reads TGTGCCAGCAGCGTAGGGACAGGGGAAACTAATGAAAAACTGTTTTTT. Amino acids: CASSVGTGETNEKLFF.

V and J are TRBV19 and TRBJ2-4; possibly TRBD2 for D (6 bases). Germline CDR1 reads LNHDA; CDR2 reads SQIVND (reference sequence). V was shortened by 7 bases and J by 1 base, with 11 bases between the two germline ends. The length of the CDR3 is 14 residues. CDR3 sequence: CASNAREAKNIQYF. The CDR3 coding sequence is TGTGCCAGTAACGCTCGGGAGGCCAAAAACATTCAGTACTTC.

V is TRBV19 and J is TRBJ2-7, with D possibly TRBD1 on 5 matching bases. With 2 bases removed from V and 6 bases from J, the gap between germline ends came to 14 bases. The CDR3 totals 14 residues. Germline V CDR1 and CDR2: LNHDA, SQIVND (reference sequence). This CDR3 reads CASSIMGQVGEQYF. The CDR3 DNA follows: TGTGCCAGTAGTATAATGGGGCAGGTAGGCGAGCAGTACTTC.

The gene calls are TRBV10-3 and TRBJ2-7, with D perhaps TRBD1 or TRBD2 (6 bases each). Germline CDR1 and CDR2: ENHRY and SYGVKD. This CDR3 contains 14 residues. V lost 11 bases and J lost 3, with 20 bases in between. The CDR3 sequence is CAVQGPGEFYEQYF. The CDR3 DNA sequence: TGTGCCGTTCAGGGGCCGGGGGAATTCTACGAGCAGTACTTC.

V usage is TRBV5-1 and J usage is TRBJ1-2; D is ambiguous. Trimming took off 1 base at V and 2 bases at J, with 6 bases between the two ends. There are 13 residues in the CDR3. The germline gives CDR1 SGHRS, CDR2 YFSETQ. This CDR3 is CASSLRFNYGYTF. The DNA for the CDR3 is TGCGCCAGCAGCTTGAGATTCAACTATGGCTACACCTTC.

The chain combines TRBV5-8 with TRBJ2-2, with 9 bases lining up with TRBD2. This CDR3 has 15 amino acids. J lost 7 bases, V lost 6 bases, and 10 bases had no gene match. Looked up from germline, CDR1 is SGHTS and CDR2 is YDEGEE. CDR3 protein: CASIPRGGLDGELFF. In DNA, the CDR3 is TGTGCCAGCATCCCGCGGGGGGGCCTCGACGGGGAGCTGTTTTTT.

The CDR3 here is CASWALAAQETQYF. CDR3 DNA: TGTGCCAGCTGGGCACTAGCGGCCCAAGAGACCCAGTACTTC. The rearrangement uses TRBV5-6 and TRBJ2-5; 8 bases are shared with TRBD2. The CDR3 totals 14 residues. With 7 bases clipped from V and 1 base from J, the junction kept 6 bases outside the gene matches. In germline, CDR1 is SGHDT, CDR2 YYEEEE.

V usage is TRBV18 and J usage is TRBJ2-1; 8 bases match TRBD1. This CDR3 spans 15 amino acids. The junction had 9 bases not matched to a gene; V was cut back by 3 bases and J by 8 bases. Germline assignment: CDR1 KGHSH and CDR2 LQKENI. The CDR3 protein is CASSPMTGVKDEQFF. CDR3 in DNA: TGTGCCAGCTCACCTATGACAGGGGTGAAGGATGAGCAGTTCTTC.

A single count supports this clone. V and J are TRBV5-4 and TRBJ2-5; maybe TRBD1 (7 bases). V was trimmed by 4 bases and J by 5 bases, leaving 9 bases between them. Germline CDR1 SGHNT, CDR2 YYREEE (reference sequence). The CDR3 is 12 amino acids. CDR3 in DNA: TGTGCCAGCAGCCCAGGGGGGGAGACCCAGTACTTC. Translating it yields CASSPGGETQYF.

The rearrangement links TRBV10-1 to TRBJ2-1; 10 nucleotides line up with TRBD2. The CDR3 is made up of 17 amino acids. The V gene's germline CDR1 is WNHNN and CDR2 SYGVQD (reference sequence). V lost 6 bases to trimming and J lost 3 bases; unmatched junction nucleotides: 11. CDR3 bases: TGCGCCAGCAGGGTATTACTAGCGGGGAGATTCTACAATGAGCAGTTCTTC. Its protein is CASRVLLAGRFYNEQFF.

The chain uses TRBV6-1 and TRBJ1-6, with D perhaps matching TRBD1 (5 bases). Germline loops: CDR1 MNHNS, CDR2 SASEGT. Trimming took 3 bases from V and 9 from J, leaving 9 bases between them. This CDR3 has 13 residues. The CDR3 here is CASSERGLSPLHF. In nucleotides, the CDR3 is TGTGCCAGCAGTGAGCGGGGACTTTCACCCCTCCACTTT.

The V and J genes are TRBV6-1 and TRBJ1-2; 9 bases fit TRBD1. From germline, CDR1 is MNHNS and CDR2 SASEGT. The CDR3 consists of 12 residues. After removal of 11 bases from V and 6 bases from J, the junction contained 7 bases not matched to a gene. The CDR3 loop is CACTRTGDGYTF. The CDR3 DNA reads TGTGCCTGTACTAGGACAGGGGATGGCTACACCTTC.

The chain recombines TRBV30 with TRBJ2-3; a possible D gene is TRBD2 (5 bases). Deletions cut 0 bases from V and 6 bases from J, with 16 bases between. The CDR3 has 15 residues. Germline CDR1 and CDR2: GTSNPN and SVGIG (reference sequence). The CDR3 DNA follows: TGTGCCTGGAGTGTACGGAGGAGGTATTGGGATACGCAGTATTTT. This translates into CAWSVRRRYWDTQYF.

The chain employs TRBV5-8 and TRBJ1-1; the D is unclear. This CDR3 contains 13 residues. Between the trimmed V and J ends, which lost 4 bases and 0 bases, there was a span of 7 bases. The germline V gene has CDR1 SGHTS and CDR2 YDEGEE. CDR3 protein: CASSLTLNTEAFF. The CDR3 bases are TGTGCCAGCAGCCTGACCCTGAACACTGAAGCTTTCTTT.

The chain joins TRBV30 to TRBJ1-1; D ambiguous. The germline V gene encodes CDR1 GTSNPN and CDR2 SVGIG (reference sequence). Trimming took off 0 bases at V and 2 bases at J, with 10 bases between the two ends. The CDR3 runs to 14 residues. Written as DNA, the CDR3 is TGTGCCTGGAGTGTCAGCGTAATCAACACTGAAGCTTTCTTT. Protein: CAWSVSVINTEAFF.

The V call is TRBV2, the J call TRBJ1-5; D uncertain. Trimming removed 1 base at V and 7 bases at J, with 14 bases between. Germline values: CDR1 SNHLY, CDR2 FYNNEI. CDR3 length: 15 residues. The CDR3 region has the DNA TGTGCCAGCAGTGAAGTAACCGCGGTGGGGCAGCCCCAGCATTTT. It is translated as CASSEVTAVGQPQHF. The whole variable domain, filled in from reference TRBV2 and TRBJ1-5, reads EPEVTQTPSHQVTQMGQEVILRCVPISNHLYFYWYRQILGQKVEFLVSFYNNEISEKSEIFDDQFSVERPDGSNFTLKIRSTKLEDSAMYFCASSEVTAVGQPQHFGDGTRLSIL.

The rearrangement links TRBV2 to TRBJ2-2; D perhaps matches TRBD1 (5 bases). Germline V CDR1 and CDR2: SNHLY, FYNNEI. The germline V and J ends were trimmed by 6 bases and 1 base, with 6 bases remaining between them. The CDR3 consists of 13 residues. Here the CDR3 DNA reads TGTGCCAGCAGCCAGGGGAACACCGGGGAGCTGTTTTTT. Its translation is CASSQGNTGELFF.

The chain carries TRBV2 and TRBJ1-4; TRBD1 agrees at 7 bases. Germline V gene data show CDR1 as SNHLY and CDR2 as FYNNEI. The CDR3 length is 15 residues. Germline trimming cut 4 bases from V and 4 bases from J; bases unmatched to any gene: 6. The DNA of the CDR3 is TGTGCCAGCAGTGGGACAGGAGCTATTAATGAAAAACTGTTTTTT. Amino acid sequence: CASSGTGAINEKLFF.

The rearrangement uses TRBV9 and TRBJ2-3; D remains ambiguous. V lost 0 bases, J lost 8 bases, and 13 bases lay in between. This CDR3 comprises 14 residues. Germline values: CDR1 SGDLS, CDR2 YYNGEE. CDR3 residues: CASSVVDRLGTQYF. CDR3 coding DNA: TGTGCCAGCAGCGTAGTGGATAGGCTAGGTACGCAGTATTTT.